This T cell receptor (beta chain) was observed in a study of T cells in Graves' hyperthyroidism and ophthalmopathy. Study conclusions and caveats: Ophthalmopathy was predicted by the model a median of roughly 6.6 months ahead of onset. Blood samples included most of the expanded thyroid clonotypes exceeding 0.001.

The germline gives CDR1 MNHNS, CDR2 SASEGT. Deletions cut 6 bases from V and 2 bases from J, with 10 bases between. The CDR3 length is 13 residues. Amplified TCR beta CDR3 regions derived from RNA transcripts. HTBI primers were employed in a first-round RT-PCR of the TCR CDR3. In TCRdb, the multiplex PCR reads were re-called with MiXCR into one record per CDR3 protein. This sample carries around 290,000 distinct CDR3 sequences, less than 15% of them seen once, and the ten largest clones take approximately 8.6%. Comment on this clonotype: Its antigen is undetermined.

V and J are TRBV6-1 and TRBJ2-5; TRBD2 is a possible D gene (5 bases). Sequences were obtained from blood. The source is a woman in her 30s with Graves' hyperthyroidism that later progressed to Graves' ophthalmopathy. CDR3 in amino acids: CASSGVLQETQYF. The CDR3 DNA sequence: TGTGCCAGCAGCGGGGTACTACAAGAGACCCAGTACTTC.